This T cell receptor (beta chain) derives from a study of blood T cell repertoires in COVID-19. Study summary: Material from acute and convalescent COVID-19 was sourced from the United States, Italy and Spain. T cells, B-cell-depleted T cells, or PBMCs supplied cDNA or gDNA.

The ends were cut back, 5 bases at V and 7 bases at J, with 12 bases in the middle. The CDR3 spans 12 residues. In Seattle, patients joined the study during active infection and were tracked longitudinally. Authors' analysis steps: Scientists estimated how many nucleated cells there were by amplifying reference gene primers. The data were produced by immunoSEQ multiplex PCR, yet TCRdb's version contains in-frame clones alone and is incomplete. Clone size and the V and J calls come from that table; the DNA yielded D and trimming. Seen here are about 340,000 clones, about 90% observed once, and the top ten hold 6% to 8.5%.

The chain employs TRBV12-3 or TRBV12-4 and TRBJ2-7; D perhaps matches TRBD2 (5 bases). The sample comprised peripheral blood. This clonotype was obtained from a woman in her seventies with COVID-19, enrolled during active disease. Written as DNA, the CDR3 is TGTGCCAGCAGTACTCGACGGGAAGAGCAGTACTTC. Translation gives CASSTRREEQYF.